Below are 15 T cell receptor beta chains sequenced from a single sample in a study of blood T cells in healthy people across ages. The use of a sample-barcoded 5' primer and a J-beta primer mix characterized a second PCR of about 7 to 12 cycles. TCRdb recomputed calls from the 5' RACE reads with MiXCR, one row per CDR3 protein. The sample has about 730,000 distinct CDR3 sequences, approximately 39% seen once. Sequenced: blood. These receptors originate from a woman in her fifties or sixties in good health.

In its sample, this clonotype was seen a few times. CDR3 protein: CASSTPGLAGPSGTDTQYF. Written as DNA, the CDR3 is TGTGCCAGCAGTACCCCTGGACTAGCGGGCCCTTCGGGCACAGATACGCAGTATTTT. The chain carries TRBV6-2 or TRBV6-3 and TRBJ2-3, with 11 nucleotides matching TRBD2. The V gene's germline CDR1 is MNHEY and CDR2 SVGEGT. With V trimmed by 5 bases and J by 1 base, 14 bases remained unmatched. The CDR3 is made up of 19 amino acids.

A note on this clonotype: At one of its ends the junction is not consistent with the germline gene, which may arise from a read error. The chain uses TRBV3-1 and TRBJ2-7; possibly TRBD1 for D (5 bases). CDR1 is LGHDT and CDR2 is YNNKEL in the germline V gene (reference sequence). The CDR3 consists of 16 residues. The CDR3 sequence: CTSSQDLAGLHYEQYF. CDR3 DNA: TGTACCAGCAGCCAAGATCTGGCAGGGCTCCACTACGAGCAGTACTTC.

V and J are TRBV6-6 and TRBJ2-5, with 15 bases matching TRBD2. The CDR3 sequence is 17 residues long. Germline V lookup: CDR1 MNHNY, CDR2 SVGAGI (reference sequence). The ends lost 5 bases at V and 5 bases at J; junction bases unmatched: 9. CDR3 DNA: TGTGCCAGCAGTCGTGGACTAGCGGGGGGGCCTAGGGAGACCCAGTACTTC. Translating it yields CASSRGLAGGPRETQYF.

The rearrangement uses TRBV6-2 or TRBV6-3 and TRBJ2-1; 7 bases map to TRBD2. Germline V CDR1 and CDR2: MNHEY, SVGEGT. V lost 4 bases and J lost 2; bases outside the gene matches: 11. The CDR3 consists of 17 residues. CDR3 residues: CASSFPTPSGPYNEQFF. DNA for the CDR3: TGTGCCAGCAGTTTCCCAACCCCTAGCGGCCCCTACAATGAGCAGTTCTTC.

The V call is TRBV4-2, the J call TRBJ2-2; 7 bases are a match to TRBD1. This CDR3 contains 16 residues. Germline V CDR1 and CDR2: LGHNA, YNFKEQ. V lost 0 bases to trimming and J lost 4 bases; unmatched junction nucleotides: 5. DNA for the CDR3: TGTGCCAGCAGCCAAGAGACAGGGACGGTCACCGGGGAGCTGTTTTTT. Amino acid sequence: CASSQETGTVTGELFF.

V is TRBV3-1 and J is TRBJ2-7; 9 nucleotides match TRBD1. Germline CDR1 and CDR2: LGHDT and YNNKEL (reference sequence). The CDR3 consists of 15 residues. V dropped 2 bases and J dropped 4; count of bases not matched to a gene: 6. The CDR3 nucleotides are TGTGCCAGCAGCCAATACACAGGGGGCCCGTACGAGCAGTACTTC. This encodes CASSQYTGGPYEQYF.

V gene TRBV7-6 combines with J gene TRBJ2-5; no clear D gene. The CDR3 extends over 15 amino acids. With 5 bases removed from V and 3 bases from J, the gap between germline ends came to 16 bases. Germline CDR1 is SGHVS and CDR2 is FNYEAQ. CDR3 coding DNA: TGTGCCAGCAGCCCCAGAGTGCCCCCGAAAGAGACCCAGTACTTC. Translating gives CASSPRVPPKETQYF.

This chain uses TRBV20-1 with TRBJ1-2; the D gene is possibly TRBD1 (5 bases). From germline, CDR1 is DFQATT and CDR2 SNEGSKA (reference sequence). The CDR3 sequence is 13 residues long. The CDR3 spells CRTNDGGVYGYTF. In DNA form, the CDR3 reads TGCAGAACAAACGACGGGGGGGTCTATGGCTACACCTTC.

As to this clonotype: This may come from a read error, since a much larger clone is one base off. The chain uses TRBV29-1 and TRBJ2-1, with TRBD1 as a possible D gene (5 bases). V was trimmed by 8 bases and J by 10 bases, leaving 18 bases between them. Germline V gene sequence: CDR1 SQVTM, CDR2 ANQGSEA. The CDR3 spans 12 residues. CDR3 nucleotide sequence: TGCAGCAAAAGGACACCCCCTGAAGAGCAGTTCTTC. Translation gives CSKRTPPEEQFF.

The rearrangement uses TRBV5-4 and TRBJ1-4; D is perhaps TRBD1 (5 bases). Per the germline V gene, CDR1 is SGHNT and CDR2 is YYREEE (reference sequence). The CDR3 runs 14 residues. The V end lost 4 bases, the J end lost 8 bases, and 15 bases lay between the germline ends. The CDR3 nucleotides are TGTGCCAGCAGCCCGGGACGAGGGACGGAAAAACTGTTTTTT. This encodes CASSPGRGTEKLFF. The complete variable domain, with remaining parts taken from reference TRBV5-4 and TRBJ1-4, reads ETGVTQSPTHLIKTRGQQVTLRCSSQSGHNTVSWYQQALGQGPQFIFQYYREEENGRGNFPPRFSGLQFPNYSSELNVNALELDDSALYLCASSPGRGTEKLFFGSGTQLSVL.

This CDR3 reads CASSSASGPYNEQFF. The CDR3 bases are TGTGCCAGCAGTTCGGCTAGCGGTCCTTACAATGAGCAGTTCTTC. The chain has TRBV6-2 or TRBV6-3 and TRBJ2-1, with TRBD2 matching over 7 bases. Germline V gives CDR1 MNHEY, CDR2 SVGEGT. V lost 4 bases, J lost 4 bases, and 7 bases stayed unmatched. This CDR3 region has 15 residues.

The chain joins TRBV10-3 to TRBJ1-1, with D maybe TRBD1 (6 bases). This CDR3 is built from 15 residues. V lost 7 bases and J 2 bases, leaving 17 bases between the germline ends. Germline lookup yields CDR1 ENHRY and CDR2 SYGVKD. The CDR3 reads CAIKGPGGSNTEAFF. Here the CDR3 DNA reads TGTGCCATCAAAGGCCCCGGGGGCTCTAACACTGAAGCTTTCTTT.

The chain employs TRBV7-2 and TRBJ1-4, with 9 nucleotides matching TRBD1. After removal of 5 bases from V and 8 bases from J, the junction contained 9 bases not matched to a gene. The germline V gene has CDR1 SGHTA and CDR2 FQGNSA. CDR3 length: 15 residues. CDR3 in amino acids: CASSGIQGAGEKLFF. DNA for the CDR3: TGTGCCAGCAGCGGGATACAGGGGGCAGGCGAAAAACTGTTTTTT.

This clonotype was seen only a few times. The V call is TRBV3-1, the J call TRBJ1-2; TRBD1 matches 7 bases. V dropped 4 bases and J dropped 7; count of bases not matched to a gene: 6. This CDR3 has 13 amino acids. The germline gives CDR1 LGHDT, CDR2 YNNKEL (reference sequence). CDR3 residues: CASSRETGFGYTF. DNA for the CDR3: TGTGCCAGCAGCCGCGAGACAGGGTTTGGCTACACCTTC.

This clonotype was counted a few times. This rearrangement joins TRBV20-1 to TRBJ1-4; no firm D call. CDR3 length: 13 amino acids. CDR1 and CDR2 (germline): DFQATT, SNEGSKA (reference sequence). Trimming removed 6 bases at V and 7 bases at J, with 15 bases between. Here the CDR3 reads CSAEKTKGEKLFF. The CDR3 coding sequence is TGCAGTGCGGAGAAGACAAAAGGTGAAAAACTGTTTTTT.